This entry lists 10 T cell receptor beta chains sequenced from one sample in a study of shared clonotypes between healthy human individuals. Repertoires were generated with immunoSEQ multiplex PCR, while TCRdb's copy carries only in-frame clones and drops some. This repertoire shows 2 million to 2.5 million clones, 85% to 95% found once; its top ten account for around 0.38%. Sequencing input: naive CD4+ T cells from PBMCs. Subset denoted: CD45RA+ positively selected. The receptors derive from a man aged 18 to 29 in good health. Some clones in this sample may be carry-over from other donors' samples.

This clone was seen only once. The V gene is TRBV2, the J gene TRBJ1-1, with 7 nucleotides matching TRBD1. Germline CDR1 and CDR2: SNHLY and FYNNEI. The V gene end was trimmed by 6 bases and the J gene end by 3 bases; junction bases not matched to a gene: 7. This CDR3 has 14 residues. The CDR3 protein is CASSLDRVYTEAFF. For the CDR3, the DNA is TGTGCCAGCAGCCTCGACAGGGTATACACTGAAGCTTTCTTT.

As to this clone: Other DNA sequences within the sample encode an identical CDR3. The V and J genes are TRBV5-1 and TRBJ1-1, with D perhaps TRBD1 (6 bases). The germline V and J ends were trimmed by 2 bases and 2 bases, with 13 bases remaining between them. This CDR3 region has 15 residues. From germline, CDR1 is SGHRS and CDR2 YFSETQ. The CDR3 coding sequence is TGCGCCAGCAGCTTTGGGGTAGGGGGAAACACTGAAGCTTTCTTT. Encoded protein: CASSFGVGGNTEAFF.

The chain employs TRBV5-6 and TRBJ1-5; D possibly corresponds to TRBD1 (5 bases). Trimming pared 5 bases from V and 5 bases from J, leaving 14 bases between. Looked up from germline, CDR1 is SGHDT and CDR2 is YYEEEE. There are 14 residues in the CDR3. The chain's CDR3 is CASSPRGWYQPQHF. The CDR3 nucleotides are TGTGCCAGCAGTCCCCGGGGGTGGTATCAGCCCCAGCATTTT.

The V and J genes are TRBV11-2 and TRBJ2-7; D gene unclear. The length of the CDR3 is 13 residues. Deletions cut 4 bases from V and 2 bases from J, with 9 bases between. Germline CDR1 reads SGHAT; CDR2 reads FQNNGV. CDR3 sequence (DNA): TGTGCCAGCAGCTCCATCCGAACCTACGAGCAGTACTTC. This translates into CASSSIRTYEQYF.

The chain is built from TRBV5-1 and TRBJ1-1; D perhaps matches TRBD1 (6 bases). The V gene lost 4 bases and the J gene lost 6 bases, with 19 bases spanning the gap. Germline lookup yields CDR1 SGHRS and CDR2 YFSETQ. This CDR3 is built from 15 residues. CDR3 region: CASSAGDRPSSEAFF. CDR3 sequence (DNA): TGCGCCAGCAGCGCCGGAGACAGGCCCTCGTCTGAAGCTTTCTTT.

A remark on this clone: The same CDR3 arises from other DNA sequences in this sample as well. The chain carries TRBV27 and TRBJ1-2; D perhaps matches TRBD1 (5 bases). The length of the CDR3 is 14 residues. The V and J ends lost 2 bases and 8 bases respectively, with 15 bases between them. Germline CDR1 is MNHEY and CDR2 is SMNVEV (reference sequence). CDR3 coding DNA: TGTGCCAGCAGTTTAGGCGGGCAGGGTAGCGGCTACACCTTC. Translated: CASSLGGQGSGYTF.

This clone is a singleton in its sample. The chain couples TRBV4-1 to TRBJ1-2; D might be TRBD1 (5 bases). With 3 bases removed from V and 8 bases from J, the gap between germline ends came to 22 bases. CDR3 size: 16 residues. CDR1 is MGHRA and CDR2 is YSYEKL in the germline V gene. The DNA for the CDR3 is TGCGCCAGCAGCCACCCCTGGGGGAACCCCGTCGGGGGCTACACCTTC. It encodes CASSHPWGNPVGGYTF.

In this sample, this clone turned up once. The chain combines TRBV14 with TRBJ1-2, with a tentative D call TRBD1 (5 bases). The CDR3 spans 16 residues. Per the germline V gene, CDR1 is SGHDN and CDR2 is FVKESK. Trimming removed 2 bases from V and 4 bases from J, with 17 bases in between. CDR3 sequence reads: CASSQIRRGGSYGYTF. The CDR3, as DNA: TGTGCCAGCAGCCAAATCCGGCGGGGGGGAAGCTATGGCTACACCTTC.

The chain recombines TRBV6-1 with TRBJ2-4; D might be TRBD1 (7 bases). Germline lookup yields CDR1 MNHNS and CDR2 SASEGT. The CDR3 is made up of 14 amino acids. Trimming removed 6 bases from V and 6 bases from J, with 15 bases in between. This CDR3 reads CASSPTGEANIQYF. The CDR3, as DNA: TGTGCCAGCAGCCCAACAGGGGAGGCAAACATTCAGTACTTC.

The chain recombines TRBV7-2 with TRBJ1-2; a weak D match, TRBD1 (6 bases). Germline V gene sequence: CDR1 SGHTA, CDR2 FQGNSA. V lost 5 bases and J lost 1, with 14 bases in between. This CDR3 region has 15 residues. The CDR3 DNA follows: TGTGCCAGCAGCCCCGAGGGGGGTCTTAACTATGGCTACACCTTC. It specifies CASSPEGGLNYGYTF.